This T cell receptor beta chain appears in the sequencing data of a study of monozygotic twins with inflammatory bowel disease. General study points: Subtypes among T cells remained indistinguishable.

TCRdb re-called the 5' RACE reads and gives one entry per CDR3 protein, without DNA. The sample table sets out about 300,000 distinct CDR3 sequences. This CDR3 comprises 15 residues. Germline lookup yields CDR1 LNHDA and CDR2 SQIVND (reference sequence). Concerning this clonotype: Its antigen is still unknown.

This rearrangement joins TRBV19 to TRBJ2-2; TCRdb calls TRBD1, which cannot be checked without DNA. This clonotype originated in a human donor with ulcerative colitis or Crohn's disease, or a healthy co-twin of an affected twin (not recorded which). The sequenced sample was blood. The CDR3 spells CASSSPPGVIGELFF. The whole variable domain, filled in from reference TRBV19 and TRBJ2-2, reads DGGITQSPKYLFRKEGQNVTLSCEQNLNHDAMYWYRQDPGQGLRLIYYSQIVNDFQKGDIAEGYSVSREKKESFPLTVTSAQKNPTAFYLCASSSPPGVIGELFFGEGSRLTVL.